This T cell receptor (beta chain) emerged from a study of T cells in Graves' hyperthyroidism and ophthalmopathy. Looking at the study overall: Specimen type is peripheral blood, collected at initial diagnosis prior to any treatment.

From RNA transcripts, TCR beta CDR3 regions were amplified. TCR CDR3 regions were first amplified by RT-PCR with HTBI primers. From the multiplex PCR reads, TCRdb called clonotypes with MiXCR, one entry per CDR3 protein. The table includes around 520,000 distinct CDR3 sequences, about 15% detected once. Germline CDR1 reads SGHRS; CDR2 reads YFSETQ. The CDR3 covers 15 residues. The V and J ends lost 0 bases and 4 bases respectively, with 13 bases between them. This clonotype was seen ten or more times. The genes are TRBV5-1 and TRBJ1-1, with D possibly TRBD1 on 5 matching bases. Sequenced input: blood. This TCR was sampled from a woman aged 40 to 50 with Graves' hyperthyroidism. The CDR3 loop reads CASSLDGGVFTEAFF. The CDR3 region has the DNA TGCGCCAGCAGCTTGGACGGGGGGGTATTCACTGAAGCTTTCTTT.